A selection of T cell receptor beta chains follows, all from one sample in a study of T cells in Graves' hyperthyroidism and ophthalmopathy. TCRdb re-called the multiplex PCR reads with MiXCR, one entry per CDR3 protein. Of about 580,000 distinct CDR3 sequences in the sample, approximately 14% are singletons; the top ten hold 5.8%. The sequencing sample was made of blood. These receptors originate from a woman between 25 and 40 years old with Graves' hyperthyroidism that later progressed to Graves' ophthalmopathy. Each CDR3 is given with its conserved first and last residue. A D gene is named only where the DNA matches it firmly. The size entry is marked missing in some rows and otherwise reads once, few, many or a size class.

D	size	V	J	CDR3	DNA
TRBD2	few	TRBV10-2	TRBJ2-2	CASPLADTGELFF	TGCGCCAGCCCACTAGCGGATACCGGGGAGCTGTTTTTT
.	many	TRBV13	TRBJ1-1	CASSPFGVNTEAFF	TGTGCCAGCAGCCCCTTTGGAGTGAACACTGAAGCTTTCTTT
.	many	TRBV11-2	TRBJ2-7	CASSPGGVWYF	TGTGCCAGCAGCCCCGGAGGGGTGTGGTACTTC
.	.	TRBV20-1	TRBJ2-5	CSAREGAHGTQYF	TGCAGTGCTAGAGAGGGAGCACATGGGACCCAGTACTTC
TRBD2	many	TRBV2	TRBJ2-1	CASSGTSNKNEQFF	TGTGCCAGCAGCGGGACTAGCAATAAGAATGAGCAGTTCTTC
.	.	TRBV27	TRBJ2-7	CASSAPSGRAPYEQYF	.
TRBD1	many	TRBV30	TRBJ1-2	CAWTLDRGHYGYTF	TGTGCCTGGACCCTTGACAGGGGGCACTATGGCTACACCTTC
TRBD2	.	TRBV6-1	TRBJ2-7	CASSFRGREGHEQYF	TGTGCCAGCAGCTTTAGGGGGCGGGAGGGCCACGAGCAGTACTTC
TRBD1	many	TRBV19	TRBJ2-6	CASIPTGAGANVLTF	TGTGCCAGTATACCTACAGGGGCTGGGGCCAACGTCCTGACTTTC
.	many	TRBV4-2	TRBJ2-7	CASSQGTQGRNEQYF	TGTGCCAGCAGCCAAGGTACGCAGGGGAGGAACGAGCAGTACTTC
TRBD1	.	TRBV19	TRBJ2-2	CASAGTGRAGELFF	TGTGCCAGTGCCGGGACAGGTCGGGCGGGGGAGCTGTTTTTT
TRBD2	.	TRBV30	TRBJ2-7	CAWRGRGTYEQYF	TGTGCCTGGAGGGGGCGGGGGACCTACGAGCAGTACTTC
TRBD2	many	TRBV29-1	TRBJ2-5	CSPRGGDETQYF	TGCAGCCCGCGGGGAGGGGACGAGACCCAGTACTTC
TRBD2	few	TRBV6-1	TRBJ2-1	CASRASGSASEQFF	TGTGCCAGCAGGGCTAGCGGGAGTGCTAGTGAGCAGTTCTTC
TRBD2	.	TRBV6-2/TRBV6-3	TRBJ2-7	CASKLAASYEQYF	TGTGCCAGCAAACTAGCGGCCTCCTACGAGCAGTACTTC
.	many	TRBV30	TRBJ1-5	CAWSVQLNQPQHF	TGTGCCTGGAGTGTACAACTCAATCAGCCCCAGCATTTT
.	.	TRBV19	TRBJ2-1	CASSAGAYYEQFF	TGTGCCTCCTCGGCAGGCGCATACTACGAGCAGTTCTTC
.	many	TRBV5-6	TRBJ1-4	CASSSGETNEKLFF	TGTGCCAGCAGCTCGGGGGAGACTAATGAAAAACTGTTTTTT
.	.	TRBV18	TRBJ1-5	CASSPPSNQPQHF	TGTGCCAGCTCACCACCCTCCAATCAGCCCCAGCATTTT
.	few	TRBV9	TRBJ1-3	CASSVWGGNTIYF	TGTGCCAGCAGCGTCTGGGGTGGAAACACCATATATTTT
.	many	TRBV7-2	TRBJ1-4	CASSLGSAGENEKLFF	TGTGCCAGCAGCTTAGGGTCGGCAGGGGAGAATGAAAAACTGTTTTTT
.	.	TRBV12-3/TRBV12-4	TRBJ1-1	CASSFNLMNTEAFF	TGTGCCAGCAGTTTCAACCTCATGAACACTGAAGCTTTCTTT
TRBD2	many	TRBV20-1	TRBJ2-3	CSARDSSGPTTDTQYF	TGCAGTGCTAGAGATAGTAGCGGGCCTACAACAGATACGCAGTATTTT
.	few	TRBV28	TRBJ1-5	CASSTAPDNLTGGGAQPQHF	TGTGCCAGCTCAACCGCCCCAGACAACCTTACAGGTGGGGGGGCTCAGCCCCAGCATTTT
.	many	TRBV28	TRBJ1-2	CASSFFSGYTF	TGTGCCAGCAGTTTCTTCTCTGGCTACACCTTC
TRBD2	many	TRBV29-1	TRBJ2-1	CSGLAGFGNEQFF	TGCAGCGGACTAGCGGGATTCGGCAATGAGCAGTTCTTC